One sample yielded the 31 T cell receptor beta chains listed below, sequenced in a study of cytomegalovirus exposure and HLA in healthy donors. Primers included in the PCR were 60 Vbeta and 13 Jbeta primers. The data were produced by immunoSEQ multiplex PCR, yet TCRdb's version contains in-frame clones alone and is incomplete. Among 120,000 to 150,000 clones listed, around 85% were seen once. The sample consisted of PBMCs. The source is a young woman in good health and CMV-seronegative.

This clone was observed a handful of times. V and J are TRBV6-1 and TRBJ2-7; TRBD1 aligns across 11 bases. The CDR3 consists of 13 residues. CDR1 MNHNS and CDR2 SASEGT come from the germline V gene. V was pared by 6 bases and J by 7 bases, with 5 bases of the junction left unmatched. DNA for the CDR3: TGTGCCAGCAGCGGACAGGGGGCGGGGGAGCAGTACTTC. This translates into CASSGQGAGEQYF.

The chain has TRBV10-3 and TRBJ2-7, with 7 bases aligning to TRBD2. Germline CDR1 reads ENHRY; CDR2 reads SYGVKD. CDR3 size: 13 residues. Trimming took 10 bases from V and 3 from J; bases not matched to a gene: 9. DNA of the CDR3: TGTGCCACCAGCGGGGATGGTCTCTACGAGCAGTACTTC. It codes for CATSGDGLYEQYF.

This clone was seen only once. V usage is TRBV5-4 and J usage is TRBJ1-1; tentatively, D is TRBD1 (6 bases). V shed 4 bases and J shed 1 base, with 17 bases lying between them. The germline CDR1 and CDR2 sequences are SGHNT and YYREEE (reference sequence). The CDR3 sequence is 16 residues long. The CDR3 nucleotides read TGTGCCAGCAGCCCCTCGGTCACAGGGCCGAACACTGAAGCTTTCTTT. Protein product: CASSPSVTGPNTEAFF.

This chain uses TRBV27 with TRBJ1-3; tentatively, D is TRBD1 (6 bases). Germline V lookup: CDR1 MNHEY, CDR2 SMNVEV (reference sequence). This CDR3 is 15 amino acids long. Trimming stripped 0 bases from V and 2 bases from J, with 8 bases between. The CDR3 DNA reads TGTGCCAGCAGTTTATCGGGGGACACTGGAAACACCATATATTTT. It is translated as CASSLSGDTGNTIYF.

The chain links TRBV7-9 to TRBJ2-7; 10 bases map to TRBD2. The CDR3 is 15 residues long. Germline values: CDR1 SEHNR, CDR2 FQNEAQ (reference sequence). CDR3 residues: CSTQPWASGGYEQYF. The CDR3 DNA is TGTTCCACGCAACCCTGGGCTAGCGGGGGATACGAGCAGTACTTC.

This clone was seen more than once but under ten times. This chain links TRBV6-5 with TRBJ2-7; possibly TRBD2 for D (6 bases). CDR3 length: 14 residues. Looked up from germline, CDR1 is MNHEY and CDR2 is SVGAGI. Deletions cut 6 bases from V and 4 bases from J, with 16 bases between. The CDR3: CASSPSGYIYEQYF. CDR3 nucleotide sequence: TGTGCCAGCAGCCCCAGCGGGTACATTTACGAGCAGTACTTC.

J is TRBJ1-6 and V is TRBV5-6; the D gene is possibly TRBD1 (5 bases). V lost 0 bases to trimming and J lost 2 bases, with 9 bases between them. This CDR3 is 16 amino acids long. The germline CDR1 and CDR2 sequences are SGHDT and YYEEEE. CDR3 in amino acids: CASSLGRAPYNSPLHF. CDR3 DNA sequence: TGTGCCAGCAGCTTGGGCAGGGCCCCCTATAATTCACCCCTCCACTTT.

This sequence joins TRBV28 and TRBJ2-3; D unresolved. V gave up 5 bases and J gave up 2 bases, with 17 bases separating them. The CDR3 has 16 residues. Germline V lookup: CDR1 MDHEN, CDR2 SYDVKM. The CDR3 DNA sequence: TGTGCCAGCAGTCCTCCCGCCTACGTAGCCACAGATACGCAGTATTTT. This gives the protein CASSPPAYVATDTQYF.

The sample holds a few counts of this clone. The chain recombines TRBV5-6 with TRBJ1-6; perhaps TRBD1 as D (5 bases). Per the germline V gene, CDR1 is SGHDT and CDR2 is YYEEEE. The CDR3 consists of 17 residues. V lost 3 bases, J lost 0 bases, and 13 bases lay in between. In DNA, the CDR3 is TGTGCCAGCAGCTCCATACAGGAGAGCTCCTATAATTCACCCCTCCACTTT. This codes for CASSSIQESSYNSPLHF.

This chain uses TRBV28 with TRBJ2-2, with 7 bases aligning to TRBD2. The length of the CDR3 is 15 residues. Looked up from germline, CDR1 is MDHEN and CDR2 is SYDVKM. Trimming removed 4 bases from V and 7 bases from J; junction bases left unmatched: 9. In nucleotides, the CDR3 is TGTGCCAGCAGTTCCCCGATGGGAGGGGTCGGGGAGCTGTTTTTT. Encoded protein: CASSSPMGGVGELFF.

This clone was observed once. V is TRBV2 and J is TRBJ1-2; the match to TRBD1 covers 11 bases. The CDR3 runs 14 residues. V was pared by 10 bases and J by 8 bases, with 12 bases of the junction left unmatched. Germline values: CDR1 SNHLY, CDR2 FYNNEI. CDR3 DNA sequence: TGTGCCACCATACCAGGACAGGGGGCAGAAGGCTACACCTTC. Protein sequence: CATIPGQGAEGYTF.

In the case of this clone: This specimen includes other DNA sequences encoding the same CDR3. The rearrangement uses TRBV28 and TRBJ1-1; 7 bases align to TRBD1. The CDR3 sequence is 13 residues long. Germline CDR1 MDHEN, CDR2 SYDVKM. Unmatched junction bases numbered 3, after V lost 0 bases and J lost 8 bases. In nucleotides, the CDR3 is TGTGCCAGCAGTTTATGGAGAGGGGGCGAAGCTTTCTTT. Amino acid sequence: CASSLWRGGEAFF.

This rearrangement joins TRBV5-4 to TRBJ2-5; weak D call: TRBD2 (5 bases). In germline, CDR1 is SGHNT, CDR2 YYREEE (reference sequence). Trimming removed 2 bases from V and 5 bases from J, with 16 bases in between. This CDR3 has 15 residues. CDR3 amino acids: CASSLFEVRGETQYF. The DNA of the CDR3 is TGTGCCAGCAGCTTATTCGAGGTCCGCGGGGAGACCCAGTACTTC.

CDR3 DNA: TGTGCCAGCAAGACTGTCTCTGGGGCCAACGTCCTGACTTTC. Amino acids: CASKTVSGANVLTF. The V and J genes are TRBV27 and TRBJ2-6; D remains ambiguous. V was shortened by 7 bases and J by 0 bases, with 7 bases between the two germline ends. CDR3 size: 14 residues. CDR1 is MNHEY and CDR2 is SMNVEV in the germline V gene (reference sequence).

The chain has TRBV27 and TRBJ2-7, with D possibly TRBD2 on 5 matching bases. From germline, CDR1 is MNHEY and CDR2 SMNVEV (reference sequence). V was clipped by 5 bases and J by 3 bases, with 20 bases between them. The CDR3 has 16 amino acids. As DNA, the CDR3 is TGTGCCAGCAGTCCCGAGGGCACTAACGCCTTCTACGAGCAGTACTTC. Encoded protein: CASSPEGTNAFYEQYF.

The genes are TRBV10-3 and TRBJ2-7; TRBD1 is a possible D gene (8 bases). The CDR3 spans 15 residues. The germline V and J ends were trimmed by 4 bases and 6 bases, with 19 bases remaining between them. Per germline, CDR1 ENHRY and CDR2 SYGVKD. The CDR3: CAISAGQAGEGEQYF. DNA of the CDR3: TGTGCCATCAGTGCGGGACAGGCGGGGGAGGGCGAGCAGTACTTC.

The chain uses TRBV9 and TRBJ1-4; 7 positions match TRBD1. V lost 3 bases, J lost 7 bases, and 6 bases stayed unmatched. Germline CDR1 reads SGDLS; CDR2 reads YYNGEE. The length of the CDR3 is 14 residues. CDR3 sequence reads: CASSAPGGSEKLFF. The CDR3, as DNA: TGTGCCAGCAGCGCGCCAGGGGGTAGTGAAAAACTGTTTTTT.

This clone was detected once. The V and J genes are TRBV5-1 and TRBJ2-3; no clear D. CDR1 and CDR2 from the germline V gene are SGHRS and YFSETQ. V shed 5 bases and J shed 0 bases, with 10 bases lying between them. The CDR3 spans 14 residues. CDR3 DNA: TGCGCCAGCAGTATAACATACAGCACAGATACGCAGTATTTT. Amino acids: CASSITYSTDTQYF.

The V gene is TRBV28, the J gene TRBJ2-7, with 10 bases aligning to TRBD2. Unmatched junction bases numbered 10, after V lost 7 bases and J lost 7 bases. The V gene's germline CDR1 is MDHEN and CDR2 SYDVKM. This CDR3 has 14 residues. The DNA for the CDR3 is TGTGCCAGCACGCCGGGACTAGCGCTGGGGGAGCAGTACTTC. It translates to CASTPGLALGEQYF.

V and J are TRBV5-4 and TRBJ2-5; 8 nucleotides align to TRBD1. CDR3 length equals 13 residues. The trim removed 4 bases at V and 5 bases at J, leaving 4 bases unmatched. Germline V CDR1 and CDR2: SGHNT, YYREEE (reference sequence). The CDR3: CASSPDRGETQYF. The CDR3 DNA is TGTGCCAGCAGCCCCGACAGGGGTGAGACCCAGTACTTC.

The rearrangement uses TRBV6-1 and TRBJ1-2, with unresolved D. Deletions cut 3 bases from V and 2 bases from J, with 13 bases between. Germline CDR1 MNHNS, CDR2 SASEGT. This CDR3 comprises 15 residues. The CDR3 is CASSENPGNNYGYTF. The CDR3 bases are TGTGCCAGCAGTGAGAACCCGGGGAACAACTATGGCTACACCTTC.

The V call is TRBV28, the J call TRBJ2-7; 7 nucleotides agree with TRBD1. This CDR3 region has 14 residues. The trim removed 5 bases at V and 2 bases at J, leaving 6 bases unmatched. From germline, CDR1 is MDHEN and CDR2 SYDVKM. CDR3 nucleotide sequence: TGTGCCAGCAGTCCGCCCGGGACAGCCTACGAGCAGTACTTC. It translates to CASSPPGTAYEQYF.

The chain couples TRBV9 to TRBJ1-1; 9 bases fit TRBD1. Germline CDR1 SGDLS, CDR2 YYNGEE. V lost 2 bases and J lost 6; bases outside the gene matches: 5. This CDR3 spans 14 amino acids. The CDR3, as DNA: TGTGCCAGCAGCGTTGACAGGGGGGATTCTGAAGCTTTCTTT. Translated, it gives CASSVDRGDSEAFF.

The CDR3 loop is CASSFRDNEQFF. The CDR3 bases are TGTGCCAGCAGCTTTAGAGACAATGAGCAGTTCTTC. The V call is TRBV7-8, the J call TRBJ2-1; no clear D. The CDR3 runs to 12 residues. Trimming pared 3 bases from V and 5 bases from J, leaving 5 bases between. Germline assignment: CDR1 SGHVS and CDR2 FQNEAQ.

The genes are TRBV5-1 and TRBJ1-1, with D possibly TRBD1 on 5 matching bases. Between the trimmed V and J ends, which lost 3 bases and 3 bases, there was a span of 9 bases. CDR1 and CDR2 from the germline V gene are SGHRS and YFSETQ. This CDR3 is 13 amino acids long. The DNA for the CDR3 is TGCGCCAGCAGCTGGGGCGCGGACACTGAAGCTTTCTTT. Protein sequence: CASSWGADTEAFF.

This rearrangement joins TRBV19 to TRBJ2-6, with D hard to call. This CDR3 spans 13 amino acids. The V end was cut by 9 bases, the J end by 5 bases, with 11 bases between. Germline assignment: CDR1 LNHDA and CDR2 SQIVND (reference sequence). DNA for the CDR3: TGTGCCAGCGGTGAATCGAGGGCCAACGTCCTGACTTTC. This encodes CASGESRANVLTF.

This sequence joins TRBV9 and TRBJ2-7, with a weak D call TRBD1 (6 bases). Germline V gene lookup returns CDR1 SGDLS and CDR2 YYNGEE. This CDR3 spans 15 amino acids. Trimming cost V 3 bases and J 0 bases, with 13 bases left between them. The CDR3 loop reads CASSGRTGSSYEQYF. The CDR3 region has the DNA TGTGCCAGCAGCGGACGTACAGGGAGCTCCTACGAGCAGTACTTC.

The chain combines TRBV7-9 with TRBJ1-4; 10 nucleotides align to TRBD1. Germline CDR1 and CDR2: SEHNR and FQNEAQ (reference sequence). Trimming at V came to 1 base and at J to 10 bases, leaving 3 bases not matched to a gene. The CDR3 sequence is 14 residues long. The CDR3 sequence: CASSLDGQGGKLFF. As DNA, the CDR3 is TGTGCCAGCAGCTTAGACGGACAGGGGGGAAAACTGTTTTTT.

V is TRBV5-4 and J is TRBJ2-6; 7 nucleotides line up with TRBD1. Germline lookup yields CDR1 SGHNT and CDR2 YYREEE (reference sequence). V lost 1 base to trimming and J lost 0 bases; unmatched junction nucleotides: 4. The CDR3 consists of 17 residues. CDR3: CASSLSYRGSGANVLTF. CDR3 coding DNA: TGTGCCAGCAGCTTGTCCTACAGGGGCTCTGGGGCCAACGTCCTGACTTTC. Full variable domain (remainder filled in from reference TRBV5-4 and TRBJ2-6): ETGVTQSPTHLIKTRGQQVTLRCSSQSGHNTVSWYQQALGQGPQFIFQYYREEENGRGNFPPRFSGLQFPNYSSELNVNALELDDSALYLCASSLSYRGSGANVLTFGAGSRLTVL.

The CDR3 DNA follows: TGCGCCAGCAGCTTGGGGCAAGATCAGCCCCAGCATTTT. Its protein product is CASSLGQDQPQHF. The chain uses TRBV5-1 and TRBJ1-5, with no clear D. CDR3 length: 13 residues. Germline CDR1 reads SGHRS; CDR2 reads YFSETQ. Trimming took off 0 bases at V and 5 bases at J, with 6 bases between the two ends.

J is TRBJ1-3 and V is TRBV2; D unclear. V lost 5 bases and J 0 bases, leaving 11 bases between the germline ends. Germline V gene data show CDR1 as SNHLY and CDR2 as FYNNEI. There are 15 residues in the CDR3. The CDR3 here is CASSPEAHSGNTIYF. The CDR3 coding sequence is TGTGCCAGCAGTCCAGAGGCCCACTCTGGAAACACCATATATTTT.